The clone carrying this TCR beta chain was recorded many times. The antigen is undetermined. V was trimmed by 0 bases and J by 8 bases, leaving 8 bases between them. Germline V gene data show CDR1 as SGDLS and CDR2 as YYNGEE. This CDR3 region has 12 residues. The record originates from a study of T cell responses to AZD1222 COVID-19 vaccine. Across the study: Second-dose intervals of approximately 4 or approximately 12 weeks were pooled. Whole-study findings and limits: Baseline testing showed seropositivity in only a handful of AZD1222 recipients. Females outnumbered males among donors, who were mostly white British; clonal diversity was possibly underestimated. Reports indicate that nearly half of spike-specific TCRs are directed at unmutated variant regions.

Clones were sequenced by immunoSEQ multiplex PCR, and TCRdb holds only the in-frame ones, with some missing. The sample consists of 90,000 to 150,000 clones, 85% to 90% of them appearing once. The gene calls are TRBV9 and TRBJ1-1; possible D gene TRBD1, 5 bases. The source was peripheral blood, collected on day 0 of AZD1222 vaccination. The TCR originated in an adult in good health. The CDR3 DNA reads TGTGCCAGCAGCGTAGGGACATTCGAAGCTTTCTTT. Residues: CASSVGTFEAFF. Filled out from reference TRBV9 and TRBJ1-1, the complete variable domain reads DSGVTQTPKHLITATGQRVTLRCSPRSGDLSVYWYQQSLDQGLQFLIQYYNGEERAKGNILERFSAQQFPDLHSELNLSSLELGDSALYFCASSVGTFEAFFGQGTRLTVV.